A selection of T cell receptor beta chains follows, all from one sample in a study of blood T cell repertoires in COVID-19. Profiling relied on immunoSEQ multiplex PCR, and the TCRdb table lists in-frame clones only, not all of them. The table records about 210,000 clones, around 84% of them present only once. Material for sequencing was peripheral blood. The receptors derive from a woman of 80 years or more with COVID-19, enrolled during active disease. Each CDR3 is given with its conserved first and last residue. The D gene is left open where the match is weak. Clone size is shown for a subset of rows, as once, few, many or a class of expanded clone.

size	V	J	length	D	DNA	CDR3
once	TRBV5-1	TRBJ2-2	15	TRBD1	TGCGCCAGCAGCTTGGACAGGGGTCCCACCGGGGAGCTGTTTTTT	CASSLDRGPTGELFF
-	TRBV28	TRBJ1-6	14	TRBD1	TGTGCCAGCAGCCCGCCGGGACAGAATTCACCCCTCCACTTT	CASSPPGQNSPLHF
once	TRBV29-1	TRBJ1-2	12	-	TGCAGCGTTGGTGAGGTCTTTTACGGCTACACCTTC	CSVGEVFYGYTF
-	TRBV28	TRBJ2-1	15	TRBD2	TGTGCCAGCAGTTTGCCCCTAGCGGGGGTGAATGAGCAGTTCTTC	CASSLPLAGVNEQFF
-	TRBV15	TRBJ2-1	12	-	TGTGCCACCAGCCCTAGTAGGAATGAGCAGTTCTTC	CATSPSRNEQFF
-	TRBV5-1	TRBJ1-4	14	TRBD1	TGCGCCAGCAGTACGGAGGGGGCGTATGAAAAACTGTTTTTT	CASSTEGAYEKLFF
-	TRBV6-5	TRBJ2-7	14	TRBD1	TGTGCCAGCAGTCAACAGGGGGCTTTCTACGAGCAGTACTTC	CASSQQGAFYEQYF
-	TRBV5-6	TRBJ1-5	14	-	TGTGCCAGCAGCTTTTACGACACCAATCAGCCCCAGCATTTT	CASSFYDTNQPQHF
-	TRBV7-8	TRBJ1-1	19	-	TGTGCCAGCATCGGGGTAAAAGTAATAACAGCACCGGTGAACACTGAAGCTTTCTTT	CASIGVKVITAPVNTEAFF
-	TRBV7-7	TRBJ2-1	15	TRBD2	TGTGCTAGCAGTCCTAGCGGGGGGGGAAACAATGAGCAGTTCTTC	CASSPSGGGNNEQFF
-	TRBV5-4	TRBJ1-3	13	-	TGTGCCAGCAGTTCGGGGGGCGGAAACACCATATATTTT	CASSSGGGNTIYF
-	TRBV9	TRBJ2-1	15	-	TGTGCCAGCAGCGTACAGGGGGGTTCCTACAATGAGCAGTTCTTC	CASSVQGGSYNEQFF
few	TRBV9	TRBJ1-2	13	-	TGTGCCAGCAGTTTAGCGGAAGCGGGCGGCTACACCTTC	CASSLAEAGGYTF
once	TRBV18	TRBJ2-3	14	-	TGTGCCAGCTCACTTTCGACAAGCACAGATACGCAGTATTTT	CASSLSTSTDTQYF
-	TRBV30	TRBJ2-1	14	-	TGTGCCTGGAGAGGGGGGGGCCTTTACAATGAGCAGTTCTTC	CAWRGGGLYNEQFF
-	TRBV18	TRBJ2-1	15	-	TGTGCCAGCTCACCTTTCGCGGGGTCAGAGGGTGAGCAGTTCTTC	CASSPFAGSEGEQFF
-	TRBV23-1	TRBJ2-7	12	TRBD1	TGCGCCAGCAGAACAGGGGTAGACGAGCAGTACTTC	CASRTGVDEQYF
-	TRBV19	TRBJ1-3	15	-	TGTGCCAGTAGTATCCTCGGGACAAGAGGAAACACCATATATTTT	CASSILGTRGNTIYF
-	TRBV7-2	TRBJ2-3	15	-	TGTGCCAGCAGCTCACGACGTGGGGCTGCGGATACGCAGTATTTT	CASSSRRGAADTQYF
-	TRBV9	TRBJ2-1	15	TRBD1	TGTGCCAGCAGCGTAACGACAGGGGGATACAATGAGCAGTTCTTC	CASSVTTGGYNEQFF
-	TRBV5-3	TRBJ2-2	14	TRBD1	TGTGCCAGACACTGGACAGGGAAAACCGGGGAGCTGTTTTTT	CARHWTGKTGELFF
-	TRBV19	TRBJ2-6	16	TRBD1	TGTGCCAGTAGCACACAGGGGGCGCAAGGGGCCAACGTCCTGACTTTC	CASSTQGAQGANVLTF
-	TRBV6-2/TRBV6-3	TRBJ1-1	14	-	TGTGCCAGCAGTTACCGTGCGGGGAACACTGAAGCTTTCTTT	CASSYRAGNTEAFF
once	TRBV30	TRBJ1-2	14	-	TGTGCCTGGAGTGTACCCCACAGGAACTATGGCTACACCTTC	CAWSVPHRNYGYTF
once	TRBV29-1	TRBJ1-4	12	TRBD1	TGCAGCGGAGGGGACAGGGCTGAAAAACTGTTTTTT	CSGGDRAEKLFF
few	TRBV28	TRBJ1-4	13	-	TGTGCCAGCAAAGCGGGGGGCTATGAAAAACTGTTTTTT	CASKAGGYEKLFF
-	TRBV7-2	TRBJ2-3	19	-	TGTGCCAGCAGCTTCCGGGCGGACTCAACTTCAATCCGCACAGATACGCAGTATTTT	CASSFRADSTSIRTDTQYF
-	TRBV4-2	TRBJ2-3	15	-	TGTGCCAGCAGCCAAGAGGCGACTCTGTCAGATACGCAGTATTTT	CASSQEATLSDTQYF
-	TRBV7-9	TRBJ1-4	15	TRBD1	TGTGCCAGCAGCCCCGGACAGGGGCCCAATGAAAAACTGTTTTTT	CASSPGQGPNEKLFF
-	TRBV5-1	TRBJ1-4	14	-	TGCGCCAGCAGCTTGGGACAGATTAATGAAAAACTGTTTTTT	CASSLGQINEKLFF
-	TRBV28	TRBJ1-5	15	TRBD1	TGTGCCAGCAGTTCCCCGGACAGGGTGAGGCAGCCCCAGCATTTT	CASSSPDRVRQPQHF
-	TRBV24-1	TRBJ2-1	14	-	TGTGCCACCAGTGATCCTTACAGGTACAATGAGCAGTTCTTC	CATSDPYRYNEQFF
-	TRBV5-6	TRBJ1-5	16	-	TGTGCCAGCAGCTTGAGAAGGGACACTAGCAATCAGCCCCAGCATTTT	CASSLRRDTSNQPQHF
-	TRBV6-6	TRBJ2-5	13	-	TGTGCCAGCAGTTACGAAGGGGTGGAGACCCAGTACTTC	CASSYEGVETQYF
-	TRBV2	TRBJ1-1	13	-	TGTGCCAACCCGGTCCAGGGATCCACTGAAGCTTTCTTT	CANPVQGSTEAFF
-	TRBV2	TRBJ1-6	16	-	TGTGCCAGCAGCCCCCCCGGGAGAGGGAATAATTCACCCCTCCACTTT	CASSPPGRGNNSPLHF
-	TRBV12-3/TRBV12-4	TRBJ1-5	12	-	TGTGCCAGCAGCAATAGCAATCAGCCCCAGCATTTT	CASSNSNQPQHF
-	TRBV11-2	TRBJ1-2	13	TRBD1	TGTGCCAGCAGCCCCGACAGGGTGCAGGGCTACACCTTC	CASSPDRVQGYTF
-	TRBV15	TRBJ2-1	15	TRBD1	TGTGCCACCAGCCTTGGGACAGGGAGCTACAATGAGCAGTTCTTC	CATSLGTGSYNEQFF
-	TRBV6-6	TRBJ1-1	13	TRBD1	TGTGCCAGCAGGACGGACAGGGACACTGAAGCTTTCTTT	CASRTDRDTEAFF
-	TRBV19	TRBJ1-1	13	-	TGTGCCAGTAGGACGGACAGACCAGAGCGGGGTTTCTTT	CASRTDRPERGFF
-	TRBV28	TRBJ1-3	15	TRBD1	TGTGCCAGCAGTTTCTCCGACAGGGGAGGAAACACCATATATTTT	CASSFSDRGGNTIYF
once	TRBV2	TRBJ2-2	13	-	TGTGCCAGCAGCGTCACAGGGTCCGGGGAGCTGTTTTTT	CASSVTGSGELFF
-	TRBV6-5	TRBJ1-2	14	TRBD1	TGTGCCAGCGCCCCTAGGGGGCCTAACTATGGCTACACCTTC	CASAPRGPNYGYTF
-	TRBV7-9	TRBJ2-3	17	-	TGTGCCAGCAGCCCGATAGGCAGGGCCGGGGGTCTTCATACGCAGTATTTT	CASSPIGRAGGLHTQYF
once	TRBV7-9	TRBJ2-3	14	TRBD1	TGTGCCAGCAGCAGACAGGGAATCGCAGATACGCAGTATTTT	CASSRQGIADTQYF
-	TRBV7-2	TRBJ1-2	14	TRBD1	TGTGCCAGCAGCCAGACAGGGGGCGTCTATGGCTACACCTTC	CASSQTGGVYGYTF
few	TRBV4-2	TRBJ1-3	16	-	TGTGCCAGCAGCCAAGAAATTCAGGTCTCTGGAAACACCATATATTTT	CASSQEIQVSGNTIYF